This TCR beta chain was sequenced during a study of human T cells and chemical hapten exposure. The CDR3 loop spans 16 amino acids. Germline V gene data show CDR1 as SEHNR and CDR2 as FQNEAQ (reference sequence). Trimming at V came to 5 bases and at J to 0 bases, leaving 6 bases not matched to a gene. As for time point: patch test 2, 6 weeks after DPC sensitization. Stated treatment: therapeutic diphenylcyclopropenone sensitization with weekly scalp DPC. Unfractionated whole blood was the source of the extracted total RNA. Separate cDNA molecules received unique molecular identifiers, which the library attached to them. TCRdb re-analysed the RACE reads in MiXCR, keeping a single row per CDR3 protein. The sample yields 35,000 to 45,000 distinct CDR3 sequences, around a tenth seen once.

This receptor was obtained from a woman younger than 45 with alopecia areata. Some clones in this sample may be carry-over from other donors' samples. The genes are TRBV7-9 and TRBJ2-3; 9 nucleotides agree with TRBD1. The material was whole blood, obtained in connection with sensitization to the hapten diphenylcyclopropenone (DPC). The CDR3 loop reads CASSPTGGGSTDTQYF. The CDR3 bases are TGTGCCAGCAGCCCGACAGGGGGTGGTAGCACAGATACGCAGTATTTT.